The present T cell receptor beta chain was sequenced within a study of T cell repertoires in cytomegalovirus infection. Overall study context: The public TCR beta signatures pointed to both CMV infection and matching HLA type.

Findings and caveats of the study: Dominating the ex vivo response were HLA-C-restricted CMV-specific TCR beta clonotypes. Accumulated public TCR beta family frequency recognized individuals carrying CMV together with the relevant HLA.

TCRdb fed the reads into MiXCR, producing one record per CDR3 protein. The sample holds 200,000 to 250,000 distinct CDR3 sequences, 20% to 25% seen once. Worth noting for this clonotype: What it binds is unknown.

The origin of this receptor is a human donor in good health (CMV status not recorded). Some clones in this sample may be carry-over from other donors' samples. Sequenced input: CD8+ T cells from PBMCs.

CDR3 nucleotides: TGTGCCAGCAGCGTAGGGGTAGGGGACGACGAGCAGTACTTC. As protein: CASSVGVGDDEQYF. The chain couples TRBV9 to TRBJ2-7; either TRBD1 or TRBD2 may supply D (5 bases each). Germline lookup yields CDR1 SGDLS and CDR2 YYNGEE. The CDR3 totals 14 residues. Trimming removed 0 bases at V and 5 bases at J, with 12 bases between. Using reference TRBV9 and TRBJ2-7 for the parts outside the CDR3, the full variable domain is DSGVTQTPKHLITATGQRVTLRCSPRSGDLSVYWYQQSLDQGLQFLIQYYNGEERAKGNILERFSAQQFPDLHSELNLSSLELGDSALYFCASSVGVGDDEQYFGPGTRLTVT.